Below are 9 T cell receptor beta chains sequenced from a single sample in a study of neurological immune-mediated disorders. MiXCR was run by TCRdb on the 5' RACE reads, yielding one entry per CDR3 protein. The sample contains around 46,000 distinct CDR3 sequences, 1.5% to 2% of which appear only once. Material for sequencing was PBMCs. Receptors were obtained from a woman aged 40 to 50 with multiple sclerosis.

This clonotype was counted many times. The rearrangement joins TRBV7-2 to TRBJ2-5; no clear D. Per germline, CDR1 SGHTA and CDR2 FQGNSA. Trimming removed 1 base at V and 2 bases at J, with 5 bases between. CDR3 length equals 13 residues. The CDR3: CASSLDPQETQYF. The DNA of the CDR3 is TGTGCCAGCAGCTTAGATCCGCAAGAGACCCAGTACTTC.

The V call is TRBV29-1, the J call TRBJ1-1; no reliable D call. Germline loops: CDR1 SQVTM, CDR2 ANQGSEA. The CDR3 consists of 14 residues. V dropped 1 base and J dropped 3 bases, with 12 bases sitting between them. CDR3 sequence: CSVEGGEIYTEAFF. Written as DNA, the CDR3 is TGCAGCGTTGAAGGTGGGGAGATTTACACTGAAGCTTTCTTT.

This clonotype was detected ten times or more. The V and J genes are TRBV7-2 and TRBJ2-4; D is unclear. The germline V gene encodes CDR1 SGHTA and CDR2 FQGNSA. V lost 3 bases and J lost 6, with 3 bases in between. CDR3 length equals 11 residues. The CDR3 loop is CASSFINIQYF. CDR3 coding DNA: TGTGCCAGCAGCTTTATAAACATTCAGTACTTC.

This clonotype was observed many times. This sequence joins TRBV20-1 and TRBJ2-7; TRBD2 is a possible D gene (6 bases). Between the trimmed V and J ends, which lost 1 base and 4 bases, there was a span of 11 bases. The CDR3 is 13 amino acids. Germline V gene data show CDR1 as DFQATT and CDR2 as SNEGSKA (reference sequence). CDR3 coding DNA: TGCAGTGCTAGAGCGTGGCGGGAATACGAGCAGTACTTC. As protein: CSARAWREYEQYF.

This clonotype was found many times. The DNA for the CDR3 is TGTGCCAGCGCAGAGGGGGGCGGAGGTGAAAAACTGTTTTTT. Translating it yields CASAEGGGGEKLFF. The rearrangement uses TRBV12-3 or TRBV12-4 and TRBJ1-4, with a tentative D call TRBD1 (6 bases). The CDR3 spans 14 residues. V shed 8 bases and J shed 7 bases, with 17 bases lying between them.

This clonotype was seen at least ten times. The chain combines TRBV4-2 with TRBJ1-2; 7 bases align to TRBD1. Germline CDR1 is LGHNA and CDR2 is YNFKEQ. V shed 3 bases and J 2 bases; nucleotides not matched to a gene: 9. The CDR3 contains 16 residues. The CDR3 DNA reads TGTGCCAGCAGCCACGATGTGCCGGGACAGAACTATGGCTACACCTTC. Protein: CASSHDVPGQNYGYTF.

This clonotype was counted between two and nine times. A much larger clone differs by one base, so this may be a read error. J is TRBJ2-5 and V is TRBV6-5, with D possibly being TRBD1 (5 bases). Per the germline V gene, CDR1 is MNHEY and CDR2 is SVGAGI. The CDR3 has 14 amino acids. The CDR3 DNA is TGTGCCAGCAGTTTAGACAGCGTCGAAGAGAACCAGTACTTC. This sequence encodes CASSLDSVEENQYF.

This clonotype was seen many times. The chain joins TRBV5-1 to TRBJ1-1, with 7 positions matching TRBD1. This CDR3 has 18 amino acids. V lost 4 bases and J lost 1; bases outside the gene matches: 16. CDR1 and CDR2 (germline): SGHRS, YFSETQ. The chain's CDR3 is CASSPRQGDGFRNTEAFF. CDR3 coding DNA: TGCGCCAGCAGCCCACGACAGGGCGATGGCTTTCGGAACACTGAAGCTTTCTTT.

This clonotype was detected ten times or more. V usage is TRBV18 and J usage is TRBJ1-1; D perhaps matches TRBD1 (6 bases). The germline V gene encodes CDR1 KGHSH and CDR2 LQKENI. V was cut by 3 bases and J by 1 base, with 12 bases left in between. This CDR3 spans 15 amino acids. The chain's CDR3 is CASSPRGQQNTEAFF. The CDR3 bases are TGTGCCAGCTCACCCAGAGGACAGCAGAACACTGAAGCTTTCTTT.